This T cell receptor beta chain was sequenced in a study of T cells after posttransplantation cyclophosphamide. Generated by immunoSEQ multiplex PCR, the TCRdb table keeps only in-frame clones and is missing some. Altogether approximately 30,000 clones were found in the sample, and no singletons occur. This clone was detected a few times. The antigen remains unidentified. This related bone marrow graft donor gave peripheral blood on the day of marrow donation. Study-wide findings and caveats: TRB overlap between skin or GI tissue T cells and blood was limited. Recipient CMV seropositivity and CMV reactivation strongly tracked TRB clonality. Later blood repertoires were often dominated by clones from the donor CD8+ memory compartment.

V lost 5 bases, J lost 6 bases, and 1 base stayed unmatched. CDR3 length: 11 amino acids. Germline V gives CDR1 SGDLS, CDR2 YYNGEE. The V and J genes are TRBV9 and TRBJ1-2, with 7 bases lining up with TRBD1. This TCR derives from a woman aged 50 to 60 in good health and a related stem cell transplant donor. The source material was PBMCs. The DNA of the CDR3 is TGTGCCAGCAGAGGACAGGATGGCTACACCTTC. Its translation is CASRGQDGYTF.